This T cell receptor beta chain originates from a study of neurological immune-mediated disorders (dated by TCRdb to between 2019 and 2020). In the study overall: Of the approximately 34 multiple sclerosis patients, about 31 had relapsing-remitting MS and 3 had secondary progressive MS. Peripheral blood TCR-beta repertoires from HTLV-I-associated myelopathy (HAM/TSP) patients, multiple sclerosis patients and healthy controls were compared by UMI-based sequencing. Longitudinal samples, technical triplicates and paired sorted CD4+ and CD8+ T-cell subsets, alongside PBMC samples, were included among the approximately 98 TCR-beta libraries. The cohort comprised some 71 subjects: some 14 HAM/TSP patients, some 34 multiple sclerosis patients and 20 or so healthy controls. Findings and caveats that apply to the study as a whole: No identical CDR3 amino acid sequences were shared among expanded clones across subjects, suggesting private TCR-beta repertoires in all groups. TCR clonal expansion was greatest in HAM/TSP patients and smallest in MS patients, who ranked below even healthy controls. In a phylogenetic analysis, the repertoires of 18 out of 34 MS patients fell into a single cluster of related CDR3 sequences, pointing to a possible signature at the repertoire level. The MS cluster showed no association with clinical or MRI features, and the authors stated that larger cohorts are needed.

For the unsorted PBMC libraries, 2 million PBMCs were stored in RNAlater at -80 degrees C until RNA extraction and were used to generate the libraries. The multiple sclerosis patients were enrolled in a US clinical protocol that evaluated disease progression with magnetic resonance imaging. PBMCs were separated from peripheral blood using Ficoll-Hypaque density gradient centrifugation and then cryopreserved in liquid nitrogen. cDNA was synthesized by template-switch 5'RACE using a primer with a 10-nucleotide random unique molecular identifier that tagged each TCR transcript. Every sequencing run yielded over 170 million TCR-beta sequences covering 15-18 subjects. The RNeasy kit was used to extract total RNA. The KAPA Real-time Library Amplification kit was used to amplify TCR-beta VDJ regions with primers targeting the TCR constant region and the 5'RACE anchor. A first PCR added sample indexes and Illumina adaptors, and a second PCR then raised library yield. The roughly 650 bp TCR product was size-selected on a 2% E-gel SizeSelection system after Ampure bead purification. Library quality was checked on a Bioanalyzer, concentration was measured with Qubit, and libraries were quantified with the Kapa Library Quantification kit before pooling. Paired-end 2 x 150 bp sequencing of the libraries was performed on an Illumina HiSeq 2500. To increase sequence diversity, roughly 24-31% phiX was spiked into each library pool. The published analysis was carried out like this. The UMI-based MiGEC pipeline processed quality-filtered reads and removed over 75% of raw TCR sequences during error correction. IMGT germline references were used for alignment of VDJ genes, and clonotypes were defined by a unique CDR3 amino acid sequence together with V-J genes. VDJtools evaluated clonal expansion, Shannon diversity and CDR3 relatedness (CalcPairwiseDistances, ClusterSamples); CLCbio workbench built phylogenetic trees. Expanded clones were defined as having at least 8 unique UMIs, based on coefficient-of-variation modelling across technical triplicates. TCRdb applied fastp at Q25 and MiXCR to the public reads, then kept only in-frame beta chains. Each entry is one CDR3 protein sequence, shown with its most common DNA and genes. These V and J calls originate from TCRdb's pipeline instead of the authors' own analysis. This sample comprises tens of thousands of distinct CDR3 sequences, roughly 3.2% of them detected only once. The ten top clones hold 2.5% to 3% of the sample.

This clonotype was detected a few times. What antigen it recognizes has not been identified. No base quality information exists; no much larger clone differs at one position. The TCR originated in a woman aged 50 to 65 with multiple sclerosis. The sample consisted of PBMCs.

The CDR3 region reads CASRFKTGATEAFF. The nucleotides read TGTGCCAGCAGGTTCAAAACAGGGGCCACTGAAGCTTTCTTT. The sequence joins TRBV7-2 to TRBJ1-1; 7 middle bases align to TRBD1. The CDR3 has 14 amino acids, counting the end cysteine and phenylalanine. CDR3 DNA is the only sequence kept; it has 42 bases, read in frame from the first base. From the germline V gene, CDR1 is SGHTA and CDR2 is FQGNSA. For this chain, trimming is 6 bases at the V end and 4 bases at the J end, and the number of junction bases without a gene match is 8.